This T cell receptor beta chain was recorded in a study of OX40 agonist ivuxolimab in advanced cancers. Overall study: The drug used for patients, ivuxolimab, was an agonistic anti-OX40 (CD134) antibody.

Data came from immunoSEQ multiplex PCR; TCRdb stores just in-frame clones and leaves some out. The table records approximately 69,000 clones, almost 90% of them present only once. Patients who had autoimmune disease history or got systemic immunosuppression were left out. The germline CDR1 and CDR2 sequences are SGHRS and YFSETQ. The V and J ends lost 0 bases and 3 bases, in that order; junction bases with no gene match: 7. This CDR3 is 16 amino acids long. Sequencing used CD4+ or CD8+ T cells sorted from blood, obtained in a trial of the OX40 agonist ivuxolimab. The rearrangement uses TRBV5-1 and TRBJ2-3; 7 bases align to TRBD2. The sequence derives from an adult with an advanced solid tumor such as melanoma, head and neck, liver or kidney cancer. In DNA form, the CDR3 reads TGCGCCAGCAGCTTGGGTGCGGGAGTGGCGACAGATACGCAGTATTTT. This codes for CASSLGAGVATDTQYF.